The 29 T cell receptor beta chains below come from one sample, sequenced in a study of blood T cell repertoires in COVID-19. Libraries were prepared by immunoSEQ multiplex PCR; TCRdb keeps only in-frame clonotypes and omits some of them. The table lists approximately 220,000 clones, 85% of them singletons, with about 17% in the top ten. The source material was PBMCs or T cells enriched from blood (not recorded which). Source of these receptors: a middle-aged man who had recovered from COVID-19.

The genes are TRBV2 and TRBJ2-6; 13 bases agree with TRBD2. CDR1 is SNHLY, CDR2 FYNNEI, per germline. V shed 7 bases, J shed 0 bases, and the junction held 15 bases outside the gene matches. This CDR3 has 21 amino acids. The CDR3 here is CASKLLPGLAGISSGANVLTF. DNA of the CDR3: TGTGCCAGCAAGCTCCTGCCGGGACTAGCGGGAATTAGCTCTGGGGCCAACGTCCTGACTTTC.

This sequence joins TRBV11-3 and TRBJ1-1, with 9 nucleotides matching TRBD1. V dropped 6 bases and J dropped 0; count of bases not matched to a gene: 14. Per the germline V gene, CDR1 is SGHNT and CDR2 is YENEEA. The CDR3 consists of 18 residues. CDR3 protein: CASSSPGQGLRLNTEAFF. The DNA of the CDR3 is TGTGCCAGCAGTTCGCCGGGACAGGGACTGCGTTTGAACACTGAAGCTTTCTTT.

This chain joins TRBV28 and TRBJ1-1; D is unclear. The CDR3 contains 14 residues. Germline V gene lookup returns CDR1 MDHEN and CDR2 SYDVKM. The germline V and J ends were trimmed by 10 bases and 7 bases, with 22 bases remaining between them. The CDR3 bases are TGTGCCACCGGGGAGCTTGGAGCAAGCGATGAAGCTTTCTTT. Protein: CATGELGASDEAFF.

By its share, this clone is medium-sized. The genes are TRBV6-4 and TRBJ2-2; TRBD2 agrees at 8 bases. Trimming took 3 bases from V and 3 from J; bases not matched to a gene: 0. CDR3 length equals 14 residues. The germline V gene has CDR1 MRHNA and CDR2 SNTAGT. CDR3 residues: CASSEAGDTGELFF. In DNA, the CDR3 is TGTGCCAGCAGTGAAGCGGGAGACACCGGGGAGCTGTTTTTT.

The rearrangement joins TRBV19 to TRBJ1-6; D perhaps matches TRBD1 (6 bases). V lost 6 bases to trimming and J lost 6 bases, with 18 bases between them. The CDR3 runs 16 residues. CDR1 LNHDA and CDR2 SQIVND come from the germline V gene (reference sequence). CDR3 sequence reads: CASSKRPRGGNSPLHF. The CDR3 nucleotides read TGTGCCAGTAGCAAAAGGCCCAGGGGCGGTAATTCACCCCTCCACTTT.

J is TRBJ2-3 and V is TRBV18; D is unresolved. Germline lookup yields CDR1 KGHSH and CDR2 LQKENI. This CDR3 region has 18 residues. Trimming took 3 bases from V and 4 from J, leaving 23 bases between them. The CDR3 bases are TGTGCCAGCTCACCCGTAGGATCGACTTTCTCAAACCCAGATACGCAGTATTTT. Amino acid sequence: CASSPVGSTFSNPDTQYF.

The chain recombines TRBV18 with TRBJ1-4; 7 nucleotides align to TRBD1. Germline assignment: CDR1 KGHSH and CDR2 LQKENI. This CDR3 has 15 amino acids. Losses at the gene ends were 4 bases for V and 8 bases for J; bases not matched to a gene: 10. CDR3 residues: CASSLRTGTAEKLFF. The CDR3 nucleotides read TGTGCCAGCTCACTACGCACCGGGACAGCAGAAAAACTGTTTTTT. Together with reference TRBV18 and TRBJ1-4, the CDR3 gives the full variable domain: NAGVMQNPRHLVRRRGQEARLRCSPMKGHSHVYWYRQLPEEGLKFMVYLQKENIIDESGMPKERFSAEFPKEGPSILRIQQVVRGDSAAYFCASSLRTGTAEKLFFGSGTQLSVL.

CDR3 in amino acids: CASSSLLEYAIEGANVLTF. CDR3 DNA sequence: TGTGCCAGCAGTTCACTGCTGGAGTACGCTATCGAAGGGGCCAACGTCCTGACTTTC. V usage is TRBV28 and J usage is TRBJ2-6; D gene uncertain. Germline values: CDR1 MDHEN, CDR2 SYDVKM. Trimming left V 4 bases short and J 4 bases short, with 23 bases between. The CDR3 runs to 19 residues.

This rearrangement joins TRBV10-3 to TRBJ2-1, with 8 bases matching TRBD1. V lost 3 bases and J lost 8; bases outside the gene matches: 12. There are 16 residues in the CDR3. The germline V gene has CDR1 ENHRY and CDR2 SYGVKD. The CDR3: CAISDYRDRPRDEQFF. For the CDR3, the DNA is TGTGCCATCAGTGACTACCGGGACAGGCCACGCGATGAGCAGTTCTTC.

The chain combines TRBV7-2 with TRBJ1-1; the D gene is possibly TRBD1 (5 bases). The CDR3 extends over 16 amino acids. Trimming removed 7 bases at V and 1 base at J, with 19 bases between. The germline V gene has CDR1 SGHTA and CDR2 FQGNSA. CDR3 bases: TGTGCCAGCACCCTATCCGTTGACAGCCCGAACACTGAAGCTTTCTTT. Translation: CASTLSVDSPNTEAFF.

The chain carries TRBV14 and TRBJ1-1; D possibly corresponds to TRBD1 (5 bases). From germline, CDR1 is SGHDN and CDR2 FVKESK. CDR3 length: 14 residues. The germline V and J ends were trimmed by 4 bases and 3 bases, with 12 bases remaining between them. The CDR3 spells CASSPGGWDTEAFF. In nucleotides, the CDR3 is TGTGCCAGCAGCCCCGGGGGTTGGGACACTGAAGCTTTCTTT.

This rearrangement joins TRBV24-1 to TRBJ2-3; 10 bases agree with TRBD1. Germline V gene sequence: CDR1 KGHDR, CDR2 SFDVKD. This CDR3 comprises 16 residues. The V and J ends lost 4 bases and 4 bases, in that order; junction bases with no gene match: 7. The DNA of the CDR3 is TGTGCCACCAGTGAGTCCCCGGGACAGGGGTCAGATACGCAGTATTTT. It is translated as CATSESPGQGSDTQYF.

This clone appeared a few times. V usage is TRBV30 and J usage is TRBJ2-2; D ambiguous. The V gene lost 2 bases and the J gene lost 1 base, with 11 bases spanning the gap. Germline V gene sequence: CDR1 GTSNPN, CDR2 SVGIG (reference sequence). This CDR3 spans 15 amino acids. The chain's CDR3 is CAWSKQKLNTGELFF. The CDR3 bases are TGTGCCTGGAGTAAACAGAAGCTGAACACCGGGGAGCTGTTTTTT.

The V and J genes are TRBV19 and TRBJ2-1, with D possibly matching TRBD2 (5 bases). This CDR3 comprises 13 residues. V was trimmed by 8 bases and J by 9 bases, leaving 17 bases between them. Per the germline V gene, CDR1 is LNHDA and CDR2 is SQIVND (reference sequence). The CDR3 sequence is CASAPGSPGEQFF. CDR3 coding DNA: TGTGCCAGTGCTCCGGGGAGTCCCGGTGAGCAGTTCTTC.

The table lists this clone with a count of one. The CDR3 region has the DNA TGTGCCAGCAGTAACAGGGGGACTGAAAAACTGTTTTTT. Amino acid sequence: CASSNRGTEKLFF. The rearrangement joins TRBV6-6 to TRBJ1-4; 8 bases match TRBD1. Germline V gene sequence: CDR1 MNHNY, CDR2 SVGAGI (reference sequence). The V and J ends lost 5 bases and 7 bases, in that order; junction bases with no gene match: 3. CDR3 length: 13 residues.

The chain recombines TRBV20-1 with TRBJ2-3, with D tentatively TRBD1 (5 bases). The CDR3 has 12 residues. In germline, CDR1 is DFQATT, CDR2 SNEGSKA (reference sequence). The V end lost 3 bases, the J end lost 4 bases, and 8 bases lay between the germline ends. In DNA form, the CDR3 reads TGCAGTGCTAGTGAGACAGCAGATACGCAGTATTTT. It translates to CSASETADTQYF.

The chain employs TRBV7-2 and TRBJ2-3, with D perhaps TRBD1 (6 bases). Trimming pared 2 bases from V and 3 bases from J, leaving 12 bases between. Germline CDR1 reads SGHTA; CDR2 reads FQGNSA. The length of the CDR3 is 15 residues. This chain's CDR3 is CASSLFGGGTDTQYF. The CDR3 DNA follows: TGTGCCAGCAGCTTATTTGGGGGCGGGACAGATACGCAGTATTTT.

The chain joins TRBV29-1 to TRBJ2-4; D gene uncertain. The CDR3 has 12 amino acids. Trimming shortened V by 0 bases and J by 6 bases, and 6 bases separated the two germline ends. CDR1 and CDR2 from the germline V gene are SQVTM and ANQGSEA. The CDR3 loop is CSVEEQTNIQYF. Written as DNA, the CDR3 is TGCAGCGTTGAAGAACAGACAAACATTCAGTACTTC. Variable domain in full (rest from reference TRBV29-1 and TRBJ2-4): SAVISQKPSRDICQRGTSLTIQCQVDSQVTMMFWYRQQPGQSLTLIATANQGSEATYESGFVIDKFPISRPNLTFSTLTVSNMSPEDSSIYLCSVEEQTNIQYFGAGTRLSVL.

CDR3 loop: CASSFQGSLSQDEQYF. DNA of the CDR3: TGTGCCAGCAGTTTTCAGGGGTCTCTTAGTCAGGACGAGCAGTACTTC. The rearrangement links TRBV28 to TRBJ2-7; D possibly corresponds to TRBD1 (6 bases). Trimming took off 3 bases at V and 5 bases at J, with 20 bases between the two ends. The length of the CDR3 is 16 residues. Germline CDR1 is MDHEN and CDR2 is SYDVKM. Filled out from reference TRBV28 and TRBJ2-7, the complete variable domain reads DVKVTQSSRYLVKRTGEKVFLECVQDMDHENMFWYRQDPGLGLRLIYFSYDVKMKEKGDIPEGYSVSREKKERFSLILESASTNQTSMYLCASSFQGSLSQDEQYFGPGTRLTVT.

This clone was seen a few times. The chain is built from TRBV7-2 and TRBJ2-5, with 7 nucleotides matching TRBD2. Germline CDR1 and CDR2: SGHTA and FQGNSA. The CDR3 sequence is 14 residues long. The junction had 3 bases not matched to a gene; V was cut back by 5 bases and J by 0 bases. DNA of the CDR3: TGTGCCAGCAGCCAGGGAGGGTACCAAGAGACCCAGTACTTC. Amino acid sequence: CASSQGGYQETQYF.

This clone has only one observation. The V gene is TRBV4-1, the J gene TRBJ1-4, with D possibly being TRBD1 (5 bases). V lost 2 bases, J lost 3 bases, and 10 bases lay in between. The V gene's germline CDR1 is MGHRA and CDR2 YSYEKL. CDR3 size: 15 residues. CDR3 loop: CASSQRDYANEKLFF. The CDR3 DNA sequence: TGCGCCAGCAGCCAAAGGGACTACGCTAATGAAAAACTGTTTTTT.

The CDR3 reads CASSLAGARTGELFF. CDR3 coding DNA: TGTGCCAGCAGCTTAGCGGGAGCTCGCACCGGGGAGCTGTTTTTT. The rearrangement joins TRBV13 to TRBJ2-2, with D perhaps matching TRBD2 (6 bases). In germline, CDR1 is PRHDT, CDR2 FYEKMQ (reference sequence). The V end was cut by 1 base, the J end by 4 bases, with 10 bases between. The CDR3 is made up of 15 amino acids.

This chain connects TRBV30 to TRBJ2-1, with 11 bases identical to TRBD2. Trimming removed 6 bases from V and 6 bases from J; junction bases left unmatched: 4. Looked up from germline, CDR1 is GTSNPN and CDR2 is SVGIG (reference sequence). The CDR3 is made up of 13 amino acids. In DNA, the CDR3 is TGTGCCTGTACTAGCGGGAGTGGCAATGAGCAGTTCTTC. Protein product: CACTSGSGNEQFF.

This clone was counted ten times or more. The chain carries TRBV10-1 and TRBJ2-1, with TRBD2 matching 8 bases. Unmatched junction bases numbered 2, after V lost 2 bases and J lost 5 bases. The CDR3 spans 14 residues. Germline CDR1 reads WNHNN; CDR2 reads SYGVQD (reference sequence). CDR3 sequence: CASSETSGNNEQFF. The CDR3 DNA reads as TGCGCCAGCAGTGAGACTAGCGGAAACAATGAGCAGTTCTTC.

The chain recombines TRBV19 with TRBJ1-3, with D unclear. The CDR3 contains 15 residues. Between the trimmed V and J ends, which lost 2 bases and 0 bases, there was a span of 8 bases. Germline V gene data show CDR1 as LNHDA and CDR2 as SQIVND (reference sequence). CDR3 amino acids: CASSIHRFSGNTIYF. CDR3 bases: TGTGCCAGTAGTATACACAGATTCTCTGGAAACACCATATATTTT.

The rearrangement joins TRBV6-1 to TRBJ1-3; 7 positions match TRBD1. V lost 3 bases and J lost 0; bases outside the gene matches: 8. Germline CDR1 reads MNHNS; CDR2 reads SASEGT. This CDR3 comprises 17 residues. CDR3 bases: TGTGCCAGCAGTGATGCGGGACAGAAAGTCTCTGGAAACACCATATATTTT. Translating it yields CASSDAGQKVSGNTIYF.

The J gene is TRBJ1-1, the V gene TRBV15; D unresolved. V was shortened by 0 bases and J by 11 bases, with 10 bases between the two germline ends. This CDR3 comprises 12 residues. CDR1 LNHNV and CDR2 YYDKDF come from the germline V gene (reference sequence). DNA of the CDR3: TGTGCCACCAGCAGAGACTCGGTTGCGGCTTTCTTT. This gives the protein CATSRDSVAAFF.

V gene TRBV27 combines with J gene TRBJ1-2, with TRBD1 identical over 8 bases. The V segment lost 6 bases and the J segment 2 bases; nucleotides outside the gene matches: 8. CDR1 MNHEY and CDR2 SMNVEV come from the germline V gene (reference sequence). CDR3 size: 15 residues. The CDR3 spells CASRKTGDKNYGYTF. CDR3 sequence (DNA): TGTGCCAGCAGGAAGACAGGGGATAAAAACTATGGCTACACCTTC.

The chain carries TRBV6-1 and TRBJ2-3, with D unclear. This CDR3 region has 15 residues. The ends were cut back, 1 base at V and 1 base at J, with 9 bases in the middle. The germline CDR1 and CDR2 sequences are MNHNS and SASEGT. The CDR3 here is CASSEVGPGTDTQYF. CDR3 DNA: TGTGCCAGCAGTGAAGTTGGGCCCGGCACAGATACGCAGTATTTT.